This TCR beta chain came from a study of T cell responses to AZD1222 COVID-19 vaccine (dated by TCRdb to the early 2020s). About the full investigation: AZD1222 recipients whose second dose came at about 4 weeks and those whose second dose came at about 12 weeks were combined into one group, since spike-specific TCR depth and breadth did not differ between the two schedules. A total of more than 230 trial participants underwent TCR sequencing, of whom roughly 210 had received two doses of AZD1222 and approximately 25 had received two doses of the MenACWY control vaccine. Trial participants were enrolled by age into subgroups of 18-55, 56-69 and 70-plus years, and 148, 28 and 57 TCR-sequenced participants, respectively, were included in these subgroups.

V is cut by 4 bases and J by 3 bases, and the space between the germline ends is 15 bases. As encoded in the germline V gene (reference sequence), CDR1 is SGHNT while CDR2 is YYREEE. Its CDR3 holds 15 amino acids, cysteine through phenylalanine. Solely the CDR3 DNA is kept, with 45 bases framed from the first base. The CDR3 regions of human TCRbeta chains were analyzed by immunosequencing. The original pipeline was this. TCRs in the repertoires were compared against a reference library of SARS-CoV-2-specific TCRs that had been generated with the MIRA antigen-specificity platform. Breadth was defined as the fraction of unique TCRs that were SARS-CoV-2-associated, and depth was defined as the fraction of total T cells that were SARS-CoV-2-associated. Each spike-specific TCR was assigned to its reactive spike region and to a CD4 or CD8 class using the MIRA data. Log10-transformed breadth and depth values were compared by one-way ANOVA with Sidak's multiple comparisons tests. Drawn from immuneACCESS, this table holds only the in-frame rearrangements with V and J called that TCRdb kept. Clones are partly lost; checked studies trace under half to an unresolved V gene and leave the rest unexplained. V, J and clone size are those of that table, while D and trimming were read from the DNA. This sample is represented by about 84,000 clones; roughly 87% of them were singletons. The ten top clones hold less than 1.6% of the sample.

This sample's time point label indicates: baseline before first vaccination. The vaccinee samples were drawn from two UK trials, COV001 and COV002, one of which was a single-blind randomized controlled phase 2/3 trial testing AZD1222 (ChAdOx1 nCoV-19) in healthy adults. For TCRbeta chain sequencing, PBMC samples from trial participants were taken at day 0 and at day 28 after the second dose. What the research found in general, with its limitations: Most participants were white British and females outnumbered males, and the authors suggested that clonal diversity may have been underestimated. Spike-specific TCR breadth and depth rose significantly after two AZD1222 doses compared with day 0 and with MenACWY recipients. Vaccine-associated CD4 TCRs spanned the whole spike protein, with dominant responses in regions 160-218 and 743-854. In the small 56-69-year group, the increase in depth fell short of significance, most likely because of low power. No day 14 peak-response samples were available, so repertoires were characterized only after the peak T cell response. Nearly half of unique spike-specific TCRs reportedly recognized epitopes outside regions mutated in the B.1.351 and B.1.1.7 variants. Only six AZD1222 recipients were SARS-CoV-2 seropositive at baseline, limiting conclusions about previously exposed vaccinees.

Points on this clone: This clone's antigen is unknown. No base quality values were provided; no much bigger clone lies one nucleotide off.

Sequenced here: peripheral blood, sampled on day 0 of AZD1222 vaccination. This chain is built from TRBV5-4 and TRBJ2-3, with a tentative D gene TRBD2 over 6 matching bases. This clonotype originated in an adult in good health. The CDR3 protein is CASSRVSRGTDTQYF. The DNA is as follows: TGTGCCAGCAGCAGGGTCTCTCGGGGGACAGATACGCAGTATTTT.